The source of this TCR beta chain is a study of shared clonotypes between healthy human individuals. CDR1 and CDR2 (germline): SEHNR, FQNEAQ (reference sequence). CDR3 size: 16 residues. Trimming removed 2 bases from V and 1 base from J; junction bases left unmatched: 0. The assay was immunoSEQ multiplex PCR, and TCRdb's table has in-frame clones only and misses some. This sample has millions of clones, with roughly 94% found just once. The rearrangement links TRBV7-9 to TRBJ2-3; 13 positions agree with TRBD2. The material sequenced was naive CD4+ T cells sorted from blood. Noted subset: CD45RA+ positively selected. The sequence was collected from a man aged 18 to 30 in good health. The CDR3 reads CASSLTSGGGTDTQYF. The CDR3 DNA follows: TGTGCCAGCAGCTTAACTAGCGGGGGGGGCACAGATACGCAGTATTTT.